This T cell receptor (beta chain) was captured by sequencing in a study of blood T cell repertoires in COVID-19. Study background: Specimens from acute and convalescent COVID-19 originated in the United States, Italy and Spain. The analysed material was cDNA or gDNA that came from T cells, B-cell-depleted T cells, or PBMCs.

As processed by the authors: The authors estimated nucleated cell counts from reference gene primer amplification. Assay: immunoSEQ multiplex PCR; the TCRdb copy retains only in-frame clones and omits some. The V and J calls and clone size are taken from that table; D and trimming were inferred from the DNA. The table lists nearly 95,000 clones, about 77% of them singletons, with roughly 16% in the top ten. Per germline, CDR1 SGHTA and CDR2 FQGNSA. V was pared by 4 bases and J by 1 base, with 6 bases of the junction left unmatched. There are 16 residues in the CDR3. The TCR sequence derives from a human donor in a cohort sampled during active COVID-19. The V and J genes are TRBV7-2 and TRBJ2-1; 8 bases fit TRBD2. The sequenced material came from peripheral blood. The CDR3 DNA is TGTGCCAGCAGCTCGACCACGGGGGGGTCCTACAATGAGCAGTTCTTC. Amino acids: CASSSTTGGSYNEQFF.